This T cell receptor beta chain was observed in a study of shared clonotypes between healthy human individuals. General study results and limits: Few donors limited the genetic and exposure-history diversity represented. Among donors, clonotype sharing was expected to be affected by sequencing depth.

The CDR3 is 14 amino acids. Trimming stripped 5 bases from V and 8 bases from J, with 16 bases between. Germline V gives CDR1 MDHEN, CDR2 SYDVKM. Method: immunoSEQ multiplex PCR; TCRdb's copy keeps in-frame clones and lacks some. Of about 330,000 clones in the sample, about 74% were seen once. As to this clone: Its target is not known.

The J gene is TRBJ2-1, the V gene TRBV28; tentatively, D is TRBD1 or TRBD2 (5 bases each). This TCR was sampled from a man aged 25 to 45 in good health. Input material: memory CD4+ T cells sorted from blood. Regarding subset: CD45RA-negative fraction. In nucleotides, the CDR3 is TGTGCCAGCAGTCGGGACGGGGCCCTCTATGAGCAGTTCTTC. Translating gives CASSRDGALYEQFF. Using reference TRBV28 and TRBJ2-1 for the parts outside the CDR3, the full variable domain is DVKVTQSSRYLVKRTGEKVFLECVQDMDHENMFWYRQDPGLGLRLIYFSYDVKMKEKGDIPEGYSVSREKKERFSLILESASTNQTSMYLCASSRDGALYEQFFGPGTRLTVL.